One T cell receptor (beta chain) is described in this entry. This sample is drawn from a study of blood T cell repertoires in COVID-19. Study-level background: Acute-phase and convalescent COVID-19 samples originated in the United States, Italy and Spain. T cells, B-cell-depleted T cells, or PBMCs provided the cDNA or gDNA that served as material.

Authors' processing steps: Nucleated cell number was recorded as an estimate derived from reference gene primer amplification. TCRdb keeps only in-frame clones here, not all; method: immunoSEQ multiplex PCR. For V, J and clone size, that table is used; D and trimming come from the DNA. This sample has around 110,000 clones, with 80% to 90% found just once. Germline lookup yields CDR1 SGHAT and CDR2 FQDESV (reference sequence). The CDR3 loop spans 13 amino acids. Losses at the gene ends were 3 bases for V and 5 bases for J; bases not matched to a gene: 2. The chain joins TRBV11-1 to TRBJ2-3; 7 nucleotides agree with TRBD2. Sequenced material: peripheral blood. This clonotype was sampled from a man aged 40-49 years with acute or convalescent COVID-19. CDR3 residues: CASSLGEGDTQYF. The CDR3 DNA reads TGTGCCAGCAGCTTGGGGGAGGGAGATACGCAGTATTTT.